A single sample is the source of the 8 T cell receptor beta chains below, sequenced in a study of beta chain features in type 1 diabetes. What was sequenced were expressed TCRB transcripts, since all of the isolated RNA had been reverse transcribed. Generated by immunoSEQ multiplex PCR, the TCRdb table keeps only in-frame clones and is missing some. This repertoire shows around 340,000 clones, around 20% found once; its top ten account for 0.044%. Sequenced input: naive CD4+ T cells from blood. The receptors shown here come from a woman aged 18-29 years in good health.

J is TRBJ1-2 and V is TRBV6-6; TRBD1 matches at 7 bases. The CDR3 runs 13 residues. CDR1 and CDR2 (germline): MNHNY, SVGAGI (reference sequence). V shed 5 bases, J shed 6 bases, and the junction held 6 bases outside the gene matches. The CDR3 coding sequence is TGTGCCAGCAGTGCGGGACAGCTGGATGGCTACACCTTC. Translated, it gives CASSAGQLDGYTF.

This clone was recorded a few times. V gene TRBV4-1 combines with J gene TRBJ2-7; TRBD2 matches 8 bases. The CDR3 has 15 amino acids. CDR1 is MGHRA and CDR2 is YSYEKL in the germline V gene. V lost 5 bases and J lost 6; bases outside the gene matches: 12. The CDR3, as DNA: TGCGCCAGCAGCGGGCCGGGACTAGGTGCTGCCGAGCAGTACTTC. Its translation: CASSGPGLGAAEQYF.

This clone has a handful of counts. This chain connects TRBV7-9 to TRBJ2-5; 13 nucleotides agree with TRBD2. CDR1 SEHNR and CDR2 FQNEAQ come from the germline V gene (reference sequence). V shed 4 bases and J 4 bases; nucleotides not matched to a gene: 3. The CDR3 consists of 15 residues. The CDR3 here is CASSSGLAGIETQYF. In nucleotides, the CDR3 is TGTGCCAGCAGCTCGGGACTAGCGGGGATAGAGACCCAGTACTTC.

This clone has just a few counts. The chain carries TRBV15 and TRBJ2-7; the match to TRBD1 covers 7 bases. Germline CDR1 reads LNHNV; CDR2 reads YYDKDF (reference sequence). The V and J ends lost 4 bases and 1 base, in that order; junction bases with no gene match: 7. The CDR3 contains 15 residues. DNA for the CDR3: TGTGCCACCAGCATACTACAGGGACAGTCCTACGAGCAGTACTTC. Its translation is CATSILQGQSYEQYF.

The V call is TRBV28, the J call TRBJ2-7; a possible D gene is TRBD2 (5 bases). V was pared by 10 bases and J by 7 bases, with 20 bases between. CDR1 and CDR2 (germline): MDHEN, SYDVKM. The CDR3 spans 13 residues. The DNA of the CDR3 is TGTGCCATCAGATCCCCTGGACTTTCGGAGCAGTACTTC. Translated, it gives CAIRSPGLSEQYF. Full variable domain (remainder filled in from reference TRBV28 and TRBJ2-7): DVKVTQSSRYLVKRTGEKVFLECVQDMDHENMFWYRQDPGLGLRLIYFSYDVKMKEKGDIPEGYSVSREKKERFSLILESASTNQTSMYLCAIRSPGLSEQYFGPGTRLTVT.

This clone was counted a few times. The chain recombines TRBV9 with TRBJ2-5; 10 bases are shared with TRBD2. Germline V gene sequence: CDR1 SGDLS, CDR2 YYNGEE. The CDR3 consists of 17 residues. The V segment lost 2 bases and the J segment 5 bases; nucleotides outside the gene matches: 12. CDR3 loop: CASSVSGGTARLETQYF. The CDR3 DNA sequence: TGTGCCAGCAGCGTTAGCGGGGGGACGGCGAGACTGGAGACCCAGTACTTC.

The chain joins TRBV19 to TRBJ1-2, with D tentatively TRBD1 (5 bases). Trimming removed 0 bases at V and 8 bases at J, with 10 bases between. In germline, CDR1 is LNHDA, CDR2 SQIVND (reference sequence). The CDR3 is 13 amino acids. CDR3 in DNA: TGTGCCAGTAGTATAGAGACCAGGGAAGGCTACACCTTC. Residues: CASSIETREGYTF.

The genes are TRBV7-8 and TRBJ1-5; 7 positions agree with TRBD1. Trimming at V came to 5 bases and at J to 7 bases, leaving 8 bases not matched to a gene. The V gene's germline CDR1 is SGHVS and CDR2 FQNEAQ. This CDR3 comprises 14 residues. The CDR3: CASSPGQAIQPQHF. The CDR3, as DNA: TGTGCCAGCAGCCCTGGACAGGCGATCCAGCCCCAGCATTTT.